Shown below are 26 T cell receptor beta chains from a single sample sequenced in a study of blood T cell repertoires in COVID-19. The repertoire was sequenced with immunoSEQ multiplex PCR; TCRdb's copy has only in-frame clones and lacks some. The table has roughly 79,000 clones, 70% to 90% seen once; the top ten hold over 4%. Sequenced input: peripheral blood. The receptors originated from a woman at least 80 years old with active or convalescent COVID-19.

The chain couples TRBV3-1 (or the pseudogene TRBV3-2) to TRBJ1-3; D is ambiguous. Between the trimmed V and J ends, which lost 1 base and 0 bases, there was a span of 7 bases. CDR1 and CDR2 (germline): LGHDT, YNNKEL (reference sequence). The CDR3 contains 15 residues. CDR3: CASSQAGTSGNTIYF. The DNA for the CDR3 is TGTGCCAGCAGCCAAGCAGGTACCTCTGGAAACACCATATATTTT.

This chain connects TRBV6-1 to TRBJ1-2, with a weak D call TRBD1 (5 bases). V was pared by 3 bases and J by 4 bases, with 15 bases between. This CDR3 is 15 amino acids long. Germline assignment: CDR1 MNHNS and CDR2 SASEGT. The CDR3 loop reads CASSEAGLTFYGYTF. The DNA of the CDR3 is TGTGCCAGCAGTGAGGCAGGGCTTACATTCTATGGCTACACCTTC.

The CDR3 reads CASSAPWRGANEQYF. The DNA of the CDR3 is TGTGCCAGCAGCGCCCCCTGGCGGGGGGCCAACGAGCAGTACTTC. V gene TRBV3-1 (or the pseudogene TRBV3-2) combines with J gene TRBJ2-7, with 8 bases lining up with TRBD2. V dropped 5 bases and J dropped 5; count of bases not matched to a gene: 11. This CDR3 is 15 amino acids long. Germline loops: CDR1 LGHDT, CDR2 YNNKEL (reference sequence).

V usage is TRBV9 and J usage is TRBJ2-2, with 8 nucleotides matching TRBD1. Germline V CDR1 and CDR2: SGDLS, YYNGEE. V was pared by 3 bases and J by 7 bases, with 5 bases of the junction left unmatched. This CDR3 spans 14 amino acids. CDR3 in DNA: TGTGCCAGCAGCGACAGGGGGTCTAACGGGGAGCTGTTTTTT. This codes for CASSDRGSNGELFF.

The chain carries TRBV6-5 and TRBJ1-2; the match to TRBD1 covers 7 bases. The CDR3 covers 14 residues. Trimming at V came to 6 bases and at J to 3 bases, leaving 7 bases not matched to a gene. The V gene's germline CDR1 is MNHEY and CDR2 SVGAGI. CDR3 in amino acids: CASRSQGGDYGYTF. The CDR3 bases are TGTGCCAGCAGATCCCAGGGGGGAGACTATGGCTACACCTTC.

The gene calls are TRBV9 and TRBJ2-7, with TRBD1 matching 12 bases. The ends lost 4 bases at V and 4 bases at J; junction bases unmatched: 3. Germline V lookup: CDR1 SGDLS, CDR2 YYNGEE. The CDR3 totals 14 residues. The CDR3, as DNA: TGTGCCAGCAGCCCGGGACAGGGGGCTTACGAGCAGTACTTC. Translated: CASSPGQGAYEQYF.

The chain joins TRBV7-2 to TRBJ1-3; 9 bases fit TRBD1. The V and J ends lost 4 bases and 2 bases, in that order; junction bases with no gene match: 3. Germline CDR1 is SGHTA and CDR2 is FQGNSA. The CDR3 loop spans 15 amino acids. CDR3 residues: CASSSTGGPGNTIYF. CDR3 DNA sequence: TGTGCCAGCAGCTCCACAGGGGGCCCTGGAAACACCATATATTTT.

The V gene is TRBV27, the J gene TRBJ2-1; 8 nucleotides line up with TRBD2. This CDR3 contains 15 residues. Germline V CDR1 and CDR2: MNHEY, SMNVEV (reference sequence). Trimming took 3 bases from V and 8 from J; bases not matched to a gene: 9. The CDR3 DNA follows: TGTGCCAGCAGTTTCCCTCATTTAGCGGGGTATGAGCAGTTCTTC. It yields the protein CASSFPHLAGYEQFF.

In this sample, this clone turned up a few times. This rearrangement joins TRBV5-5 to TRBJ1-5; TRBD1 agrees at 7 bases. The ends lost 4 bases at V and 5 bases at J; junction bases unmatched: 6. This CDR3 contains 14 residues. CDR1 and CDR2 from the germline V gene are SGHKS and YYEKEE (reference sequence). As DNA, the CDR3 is TGTGCCAGCAGCCAGACAGGGACCCATCAGCCCCAGCATTTT. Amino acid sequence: CASSQTGTHQPQHF.

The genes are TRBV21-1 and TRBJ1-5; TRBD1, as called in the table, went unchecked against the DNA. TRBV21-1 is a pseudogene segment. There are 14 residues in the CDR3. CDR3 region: CASSRSRGNQPQHF. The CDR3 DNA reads TGTGCCAGCAGCAGAAGCAGGGGCAATCAGCCCCAGCATTTT.

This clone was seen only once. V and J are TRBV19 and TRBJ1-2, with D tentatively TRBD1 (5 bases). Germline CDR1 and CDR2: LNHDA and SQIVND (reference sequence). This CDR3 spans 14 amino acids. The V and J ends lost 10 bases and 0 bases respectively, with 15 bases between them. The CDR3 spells CATRDGGTNYGYTF. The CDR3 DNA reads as TGTGCCACCAGAGATGGGGGGACTAACTATGGCTACACCTTC. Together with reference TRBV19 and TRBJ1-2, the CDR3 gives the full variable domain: DGGITQSPKYLFRKEGQNVTLSCEQNLNHDAMYWYRQDPGQGLRLIYYSQIVNDFQKGDIAEGYSVSREKKESFPLTVTSAQKNPTAFYLCATRDGGTNYGYTFGSGTRLTVV.

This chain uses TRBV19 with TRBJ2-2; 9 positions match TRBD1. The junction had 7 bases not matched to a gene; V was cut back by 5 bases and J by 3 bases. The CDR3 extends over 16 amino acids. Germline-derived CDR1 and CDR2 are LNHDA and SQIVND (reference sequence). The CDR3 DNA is TGTGCCAGTAGTCGCCTACAGGGGGCCTACACCGGGGAGCTGTTTTTT. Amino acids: CASSRLQGAYTGELFF.

The CDR3 here is CASGSGTNTGELFF. DNA of the CDR3: TGTGCCAGCGGGAGCGGGACGAACACCGGGGAGCTGTTTTTT. This chain joins TRBV3-1 (or the pseudogene TRBV3-2) and TRBJ2-2, with 7 bases identical to TRBD2. With V trimmed by 8 bases and J by 0 bases, 3 bases remained unmatched. This CDR3 has 14 amino acids. CDR1 is LGHDT and CDR2 is YNNKEL in the germline V gene (reference sequence).

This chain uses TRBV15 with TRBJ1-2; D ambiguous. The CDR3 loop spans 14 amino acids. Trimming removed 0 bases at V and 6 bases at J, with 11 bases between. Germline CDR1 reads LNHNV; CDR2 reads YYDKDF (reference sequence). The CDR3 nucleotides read TGTGCCACCAGCAGAGATCAAGGGAGGGATGGCTACACCTTC. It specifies CATSRDQGRDGYTF. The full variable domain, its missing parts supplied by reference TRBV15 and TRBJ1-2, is DAMVIQNPRYQVTQFGKPVTLSCSQTLNHNVMYWYQQKSSQAPKLLFHYYDKDFNNEADTPDNFQSRRPNTSFCFLDIRSPGLGDTAMYLCATSRDQGRDGYTFGSGTRLTVV.

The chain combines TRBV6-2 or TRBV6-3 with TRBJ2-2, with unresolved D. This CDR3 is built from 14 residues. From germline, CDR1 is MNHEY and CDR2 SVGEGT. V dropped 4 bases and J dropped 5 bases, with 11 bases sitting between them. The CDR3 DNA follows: TGTGCCAGCAGTTTAATATATGAGACCGGGGAGCTGTTTTTT. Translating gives CASSLIYETGELFF.

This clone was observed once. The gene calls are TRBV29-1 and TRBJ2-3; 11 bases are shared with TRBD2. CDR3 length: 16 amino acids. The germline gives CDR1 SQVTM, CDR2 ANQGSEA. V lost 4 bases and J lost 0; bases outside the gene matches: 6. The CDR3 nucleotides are TGCAGCGTTGGGGGACTAGCGGCTGCTAGCACAGATACGCAGTATTTT. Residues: CSVGGLAAASTDTQYF.

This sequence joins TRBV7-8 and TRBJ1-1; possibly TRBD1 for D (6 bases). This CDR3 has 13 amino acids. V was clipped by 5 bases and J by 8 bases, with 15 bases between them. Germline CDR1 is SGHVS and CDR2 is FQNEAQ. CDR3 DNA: TGTGCCAGCAGCCCAAGAACAGGGTTCGAAGCTTTCTTT. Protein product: CASSPRTGFEAFF.

The CDR3 sequence is CASSLVRQGNYGYTF. The DNA of the CDR3 is TGTGCCAGCAGCTTAGTACGACAGGGGAACTATGGCTACACCTTC. This chain connects TRBV7-9 to TRBJ1-2; 8 nucleotides align to TRBD1. Germline V CDR1 and CDR2: SEHNR, FQNEAQ (reference sequence). V lost 1 base and J lost 2; bases outside the gene matches: 3. This CDR3 has 15 amino acids.

CDR3 sequence (DNA): TGTGCCAGCAGCTTCGGGGACAGGGCTACTGAAGCTTTCTTT. This codes for CASSFGDRATEAFF. The gene calls are TRBV5-4 and TRBJ1-1; 9 positions match TRBD1. This CDR3 is built from 14 residues. Germline loops: CDR1 SGHNT, CDR2 YYREEE (reference sequence). With 2 bases clipped from V and 5 bases from J, the junction kept 4 bases outside the gene matches.

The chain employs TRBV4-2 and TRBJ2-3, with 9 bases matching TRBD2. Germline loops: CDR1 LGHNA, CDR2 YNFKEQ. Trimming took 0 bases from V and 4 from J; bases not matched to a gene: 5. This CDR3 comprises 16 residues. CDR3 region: CASSQEERGVADTQYF. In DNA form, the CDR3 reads TGTGCCAGCAGCCAAGAGGAGCGGGGGGTGGCAGATACGCAGTATTTT.

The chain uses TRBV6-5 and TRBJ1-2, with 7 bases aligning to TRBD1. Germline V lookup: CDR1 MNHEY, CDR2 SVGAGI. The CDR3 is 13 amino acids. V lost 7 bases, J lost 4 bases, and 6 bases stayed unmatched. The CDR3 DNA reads TGTGCCAGCAACGAGGGGGCGGCCTATGGCTACACCTTC. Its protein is CASNEGAAYGYTF.

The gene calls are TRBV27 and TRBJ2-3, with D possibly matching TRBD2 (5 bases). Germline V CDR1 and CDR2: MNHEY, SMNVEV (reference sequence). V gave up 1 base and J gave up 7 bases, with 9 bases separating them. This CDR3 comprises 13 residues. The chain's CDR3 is CASSLFGEYTQYF. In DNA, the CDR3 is TGTGCCAGCAGTTTATTCGGGGAGTATACGCAGTATTTT.

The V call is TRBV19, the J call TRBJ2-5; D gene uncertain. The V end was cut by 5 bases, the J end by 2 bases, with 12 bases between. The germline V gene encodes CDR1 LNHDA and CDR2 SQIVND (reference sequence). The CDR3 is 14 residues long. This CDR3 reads CASSRQKQQETQYF. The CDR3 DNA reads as TGTGCCAGTAGTCGCCAAAAACAGCAAGAGACCCAGTACTTC.

CDR3 nucleotides: TGTGCCAGCAGCCCCGCGGGGAGCACAGATACGCAGTATTTT. Translating it yields CASSPAGSTDTQYF. The V gene is TRBV7-2, the J gene TRBJ2-3; possibly TRBD2 for D (6 bases). V was pared by 5 bases and J by 0 bases, with 9 bases between. Germline V gives CDR1 SGHTA, CDR2 FQGNSA. The CDR3 sequence is 14 residues long.

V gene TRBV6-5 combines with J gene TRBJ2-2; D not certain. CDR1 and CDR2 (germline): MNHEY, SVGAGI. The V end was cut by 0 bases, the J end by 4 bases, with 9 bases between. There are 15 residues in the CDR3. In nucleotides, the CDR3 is TGTGCCAGCAGTTACTCTCTACGAGGCACCGGGGAGCTGTTTTTT. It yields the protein CASSYSLRGTGELFF.

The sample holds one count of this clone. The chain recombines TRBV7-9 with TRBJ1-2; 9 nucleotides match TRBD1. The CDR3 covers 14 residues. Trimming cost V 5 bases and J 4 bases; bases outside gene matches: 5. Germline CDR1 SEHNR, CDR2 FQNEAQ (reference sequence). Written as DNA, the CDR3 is TGTGCCAGCAGCCCACAGGGGGCCGGCTATGGCTACACCTTC. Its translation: CASSPQGAGYGYTF.